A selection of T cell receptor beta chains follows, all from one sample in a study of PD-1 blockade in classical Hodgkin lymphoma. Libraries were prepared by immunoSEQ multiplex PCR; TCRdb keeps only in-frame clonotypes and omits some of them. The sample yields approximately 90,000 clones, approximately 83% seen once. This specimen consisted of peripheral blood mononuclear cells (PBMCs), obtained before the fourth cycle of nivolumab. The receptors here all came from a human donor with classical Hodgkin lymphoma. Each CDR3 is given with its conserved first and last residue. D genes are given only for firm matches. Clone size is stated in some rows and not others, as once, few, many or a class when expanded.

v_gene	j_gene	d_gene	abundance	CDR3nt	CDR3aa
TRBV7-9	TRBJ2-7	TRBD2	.	TGTGCCAGCAGCTTGGGTCGACTAGCGGGAGCTCTTCAGTGGTACGAGCAGTACTTC	CASSLGRLAGALQWYEQYF
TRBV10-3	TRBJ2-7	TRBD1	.	TGTGCCATGGCGAGGGGACAGGGTCTCGGCTACGAGCAGTACTTC	CAMARGQGLGYEQYF
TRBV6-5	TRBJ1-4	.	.	TGTGCCAGCAGACCCTACAGGGCATCAGAGGAAAAACTGTTTTTT	CASRPYRASEEKLFF
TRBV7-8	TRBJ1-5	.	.	TGTGCCAGCAGCTTATATGGCAGCCAGATTGTTGTTCCCCAGCATTTT	CASSLYGSQIVVPQHF
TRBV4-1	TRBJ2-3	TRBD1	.	TGCGCCAGCAGCCAAGAGGGGACAGGGGGCGGGACAGATACGCAGTATTTT	CASSQEGTGGGTDTQYF
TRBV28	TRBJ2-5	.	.	TGTGCCAGCAGTGAGAAGGGCGGGGAGACCCAGTACTTC	CASSEKGGETQYF
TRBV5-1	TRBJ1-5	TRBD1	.	TGCGCCAGCAGCTCGACCGGGACAGGCGATCAGCCCCAGCATTTT	CASSSTGTGDQPQHF
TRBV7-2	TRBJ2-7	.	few	TGTGCCAGCAGCGCCGTGGCGCGATACGAGCAGTACTTC	CASSAVARYEQYF
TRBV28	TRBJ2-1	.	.	TGTGCCAGCAGACGAGCCCTGGACAATGAGCAGTTCTTC	CASRRALDNEQFF
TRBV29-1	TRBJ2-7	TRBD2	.	TGCAGCGCTAGCGGGAGGGCCTACGAGCAGTACTTC	CSASGRAYEQYF
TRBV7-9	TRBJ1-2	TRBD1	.	TGTGCCAGCAGCGACGGACAGGGGGGACATGGCTACACCTTC	CASSDGQGGHGYTF
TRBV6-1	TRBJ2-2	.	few	TGTGCCAGCAGTCTCCAGAAAACCGGGGAGCTGTTTTTT	CASSLQKTGELFF
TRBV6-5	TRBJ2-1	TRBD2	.	TGTGCCAGCAGCACACCGGGACTAGGTCTTCATGAGCAGTTCTTC	CASSTPGLGLHEQFF
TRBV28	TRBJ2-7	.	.	TGTGCCAGCAGTCGTATTTACGGCTCCTACGAGCAGTACTTC	CASSRIYGSYEQYF
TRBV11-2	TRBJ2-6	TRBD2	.	TGTGCCAGCAGCTCGCGACTAGCGATCTCTGGGGCCAACGTCCTGACTTTC	CASSSRLAISGANVLTF
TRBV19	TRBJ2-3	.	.	TGTGCCAGTAGTATTATGCGTTCGGGGACCACAGATACGCAGTATTTT	CASSIMRSGTTDTQYF
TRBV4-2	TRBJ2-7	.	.	TGTGCCAGCAGCCAAGATCAAGCGAACTCAAAGAACGAGCAGTACTTC	CASSQDQANSKNEQYF
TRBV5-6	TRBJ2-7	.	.	TGTGCCAGTAAACTTCGGACCAGCTACGAGCAGTACTTC	CASKLRTSYEQYF
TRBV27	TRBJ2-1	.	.	TGTGCCAGCAGTTTTTGGTCCTCCTACAATGAGCAGTTCTTC	CASSFWSSYNEQFF
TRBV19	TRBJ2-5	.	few	TGTGCCAGTAGTATCGGGGTTTTGGGTCAGGAGACCCAGTACTTC	CASSIGVLGQETQYF
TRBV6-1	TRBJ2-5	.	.	TGTGCCAGCAGCACCGAATCATGGGAGACCCAGTACTTC	CASSTESWETQYF
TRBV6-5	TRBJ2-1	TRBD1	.	TGTGCCAGCAGTTACGTTACAGGGGGAAATGAGCAGTTCTTC	CASSYVTGGNEQFF
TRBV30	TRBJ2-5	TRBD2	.	TGTGCCTGGAGTGTAAGGGTGCCGGCTAGCGGGGACGGGGCACAAGAGACCCAGTACTTC	CAWSVRVPASGDGAQETQYF
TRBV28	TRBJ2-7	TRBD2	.	TGTGCCAGCAGCCCAGGTCCGGCGGGAGGGCCCTACGAGCAGTACTTC	CASSPGPAGGPYEQYF
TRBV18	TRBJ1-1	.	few	TGTGCCAGCTCACAACGGACCGAGAACACTGAAGCTTTCTTT	CASSQRTENTEAFF
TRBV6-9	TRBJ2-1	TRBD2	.	TGTGCCAGCAAGAGCGGGAAAGACCCCCCCGGCTCCTACAATGAGCAGTTCTTC	CASKSGKDPPGSYNEQFF
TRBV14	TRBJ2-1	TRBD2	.	TGTGCCAGCGCTCCTAGCGGGAGGGCCTACAATGAGCAGTTCTTC	CASAPSGRAYNEQFF
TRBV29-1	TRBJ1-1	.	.	TGCAGCGTTGAAATGAGGGGGGCGAACACTGAAGCTTTCTTT	CSVEMRGANTEAFF
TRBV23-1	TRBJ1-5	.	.	TGCGCCAGCCAATCGTGGGAAGGCGGCAATCAGCCCCAGCATTTT	CASQSWEGGNQPQHF
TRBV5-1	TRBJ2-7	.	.	TGCGCCAGCAGGGACCTCGGGACACCAACCTACGAGCAGTACTTC	CASRDLGTPTYEQYF
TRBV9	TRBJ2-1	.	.	TGTGCCAGCAGCGTAGGAAGCCCCTCCTACAATGAGCAGTTCTTC	CASSVGSPSYNEQFF
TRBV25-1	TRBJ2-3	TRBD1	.	TGTGCCAGCAGTGATCCGGGGACAGGGTCCACAGATACGCAGTATTTT	CASSDPGTGSTDTQYF
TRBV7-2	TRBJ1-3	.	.	TGTGCCAGCAGCTTATCTCCGGGGTCTGGAAACACCATATATTTT	CASSLSPGSGNTIYF
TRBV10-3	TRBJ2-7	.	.	TGTGCCATCTTCTCCACGAGGGGGGAGCAGTACTTC	CAIFSTRGEQYF
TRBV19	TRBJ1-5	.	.	TGTGCCAGTAGTATCCAGCGGGGAAGCGGCAATCAGCCCCAGCATTTT	CASSIQRGSGNQPQHF
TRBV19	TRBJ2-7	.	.	TGTGCCAGTAGTGCCCCGCTGGGCGAGCAGTACTTC	CASSAPLGEQYF
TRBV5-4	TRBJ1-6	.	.	TGTGCCAGCAGCTTGTCCGTAAATTCACCCCTCCACTTT	CASSLSVNSPLHF
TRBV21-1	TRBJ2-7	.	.	TGTGCCAGCAGCAAGAGGGACAGGGGGCTGGGGGAGCAGTACTTC	CASSKRDRGLGEQYF
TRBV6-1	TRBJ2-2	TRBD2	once	TGTGCCAGCACCCCAACTAGCGGGAGCACCGGGGAGCTGTTTTTT	CASTPTSGSTGELFF
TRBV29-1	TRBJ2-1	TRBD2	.	TGCAGCGTTGGGGCTAGCGGGAACGATGAGCAGTTCTTC	CSVGASGNDEQFF
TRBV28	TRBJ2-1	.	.	TGTGCCAGCTTCCGCTCCAATGAGCAGTTCTTC	CASFRSNEQFF
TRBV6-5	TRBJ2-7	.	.	TGTGCCAGCAGTTACTCAATAATTGGAGGCTACGAGCAGTACTTC	CASSYSIIGGYEQYF
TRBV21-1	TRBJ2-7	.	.	TGTGCCAGCAGCAAGCCCGGGACAGGGGTCTACGAGCAGTACTTC	CASSKPGTGVYEQYF
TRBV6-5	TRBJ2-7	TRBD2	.	TGTGCCAGCAGTAAACCGGGACTAGCCCTCGAGCAGTACTTC	CASSKPGLALEQYF
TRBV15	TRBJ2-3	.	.	TGTGCCACTAGCAGAGTGGGTACGGGCACAGATACGCAGTATTTT	CATSRVGTGTDTQYF
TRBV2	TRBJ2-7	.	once	TGTGCCAGCAGTCAGGCCAGCCAGACAATCTACGAGCAGTACTTC	CASSQASQTIYEQYF
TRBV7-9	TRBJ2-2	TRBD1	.	TGTGCCAGCAGGGTGACAGGGGGCAGGGCCGGGGAGCTGTTTTTT	CASRVTGGRAGELFF
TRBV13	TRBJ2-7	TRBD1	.	TGTGCCAGCGCCCCGTGGACAGGGAGCGAGCAGTACTTC	CASAPWTGSEQYF
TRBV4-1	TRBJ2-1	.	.	TGCGCCAGCAGCCAAGAAGCGGTTGGTAGTCCCTACAATGAGCAGTTCTTC	CASSQEAVGSPYNEQFF
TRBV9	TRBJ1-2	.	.	TGTGCCAGCAGCGTAGCTTACGCAGGCTACACCTTC	CASSVAYAGYTF
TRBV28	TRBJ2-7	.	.	TGTGCCAGCCAGCGGGTTGGAGGGGGCTGGGAGCAGTACTTC	CASQRVGGGWEQYF
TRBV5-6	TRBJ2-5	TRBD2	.	TGTGCCAGCAGCCCTCGGACTAGTTGGGAGACCCAGTACTTC	CASSPRTSWETQYF
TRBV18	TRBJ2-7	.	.	TGTGCCAGCTCACCTGGACAGACTAGCTCCTACGAGCAGTACTTC	CASSPGQTSSYEQYF
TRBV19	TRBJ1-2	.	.	TGTGCCAGTAGCGATTCCAGGGGAGGTTATGGCTACACCTTC	CASSDSRGGYGYTF